The next 9 T cell receptor beta chains were all read from a single sample in a study of blood T cell repertoires in COVID-19. Only in-frame clones appear in the TCRdb table, and some are missing; sequencing was by immunoSEQ multiplex PCR. The sample carries 200,000 to 300,000 clones, roughly 89% recorded once. The sample consisted of PBMCs or T cells enriched from blood (not recorded which). The source is a woman under 40 who had recovered from COVID-19.

V and J are TRBV4-3 and TRBJ2-1, with 14 nucleotides matching TRBD2. The V gene's germline CDR1 is LGHNA and CDR2 YSLEER. Trimming removed 0 bases from V and 8 bases from J; junction bases left unmatched: 6. CDR3 length equals 17 residues. The DNA for the CDR3 is TGCGCCAGCAGCCAAGATTTCGGGACTAGCGGGAGAGATGAGCAGTTCTTC. Amino acids: CASSQDFGTSGRDEQFF.

This sequence joins TRBV28 and TRBJ2-4; 7 bases align to TRBD1. The CDR3 spans 15 residues. V gave up 4 bases and J gave up 6 bases; unmatched junction bases: 9. CDR1 is MDHEN, CDR2 SYDVKM, per germline. CDR3: CASSSRQGYRNIQYF. The CDR3 nucleotides read TGTGCCAGCAGTTCCCGACAGGGCTATAGAAACATTCAGTACTTC.

This chain uses TRBV19 with TRBJ1-5; TRBD1 matches at 10 bases. V gave up 5 bases and J gave up 4 bases; unmatched junction bases: 11. Germline CDR1 reads LNHDA; CDR2 reads SQIVND (reference sequence). The CDR3 is 17 amino acids. For the CDR3, the DNA is TGTGCCAGTAGTTTAATACCTGGGACAGGGGATAATCAGCCCCAGCATTTT. Translation gives CASSLIPGTGDNQPQHF. The complete variable domain, with remaining parts taken from reference TRBV19 and TRBJ1-5, reads DGGITQSPKYLFRKEGQNVTLSCEQNLNHDAMYWYRQDPGQGLRLIYYSQIVNDFQKGDIAEGYSVSREKKESFPLTVTSAQKNPTAFYLCASSLIPGTGDNQPQHFGDGTRLSIL.

The rearrangement uses TRBV2 and TRBJ2-1; perhaps TRBD2 as D (5 bases). This CDR3 comprises 12 residues. Germline CDR1 and CDR2: SNHLY and FYNNEI. V dropped 5 bases and J dropped 9 bases, with 11 bases sitting between them. CDR3 sequence reads: CASSPGVSEQFF. CDR3 nucleotides: TGTGCCAGCAGTCCCGGGGTCAGTGAGCAGTTCTTC.

V gene TRBV19 combines with J gene TRBJ2-1; D may be TRBD2 (6 bases). This CDR3 contains 13 residues. Looked up from germline, CDR1 is LNHDA and CDR2 is SQIVND (reference sequence). V gave up 9 bases and J gave up 2 bases, with 11 bases separating them. The chain's CDR3 is CASREPTYNEQFF. CDR3 nucleotides: TGTGCCAGCCGGGAGCCTACCTACAATGAGCAGTTCTTC.

This chain joins TRBV24-1 and TRBJ2-1; 14 positions match TRBD2. CDR3 length equals 18 residues. Germline CDR1 is KGHDR and CDR2 is SFDVKD. The V and J ends lost 4 bases and 2 bases, in that order; junction bases with no gene match: 6. The CDR3 loop reads CATSDHGTSGRAYNEQFF. CDR3 bases: TGTGCCACCAGTGACCACGGGACTAGCGGGAGAGCCTACAATGAGCAGTTCTTC.

V gene TRBV19 combines with J gene TRBJ2-1; 11 bases map to TRBD2. Germline V gives CDR1 LNHDA, CDR2 SQIVND (reference sequence). V lost 4 bases, J lost 2 bases, and 7 bases stayed unmatched. This CDR3 has 17 residues. Written as DNA, the CDR3 is TGTGCCAGTAGTACCCGACTAGCGGGGACGGCCTACAATGAGCAGTTCTTC. Translating gives CASSTRLAGTAYNEQFF.

The genes are TRBV11-2 and TRBJ2-1, with D possibly matching TRBD2 (6 bases). Germline assignment: CDR1 SGHAT and CDR2 FQNNGV. Trimming stripped 5 bases from V and 4 bases from J, with 9 bases between. The CDR3 consists of 13 residues. CDR3 sequence: CASSPGTYNEQFF. As DNA, the CDR3 is TGTGCCAGCAGCCCAGGGACTTACAATGAGCAGTTCTTC.

The CDR3 is CASSQVSGRYEQYF. CDR3 sequence (DNA): TGTGCCAGCAGCCAAGTGTCAGGGCGTTACGAGCAGTACTTC. This sequence joins TRBV14 and TRBJ2-7, with D possibly TRBD1 on 5 matching bases. CDR3 length: 14 residues. Trimming removed 1 base from V and 4 bases from J, with 11 bases in between. The germline gives CDR1 SGHDN, CDR2 FVKESK. Filled out from reference TRBV14 and TRBJ2-7, the complete variable domain reads EAGVTQFPSHSVIEKGQTVTLRCDPISGHDNLYWYRRVMGKEIKFLLHFVKESKQDESGMPNNRFLAERTGGTYSTLKVQPAELEDSGVYFCASSQVSGRYEQYFGPGTRLTVT.